This T cell receptor beta chain stems from a study of cytomegalovirus exposure and HLA in healthy donors. In the case of this clone: Its antigen is as yet unknown.

Findings of the study overall: There were fewer than 200 TCR beta chains listed as cytomegalovirus-associated. It was confirmed in vitro that a few of the CMV-associated chains were specific for CMV antigens.

Primers included in the PCR were 60 Vbeta and 13 Jbeta primers. In the original processing: An analysis performed later counted 81 million or so unique TCR beta chains (roughly 11 million of them shared). Assay used: immunoSEQ multiplex PCR; TCRdb lists only in-frame clones, some missing. That table gives V, J and clone size, and the DNA gave D and trimming. This sample lists 70,000 to 75,000 clones; its ten largest clones have roughly 3.8%. The clonotype comes from a female donor in good health and CMV-seropositive. The sequencing input was PBMCs.

The CDR3: CASSLRDRFYEQYF. CDR3 in DNA: TGTGCCAGCAGCCTCCGGGACAGGTTCTACGAGCAGTACTTC. The J gene is TRBJ2-7, the V gene TRBV5-5; 8 bases match TRBD1. The CDR3 is 14 amino acids. Germline V gives CDR1 SGHKS, CDR2 YYEKEE (reference sequence). The V gene end was trimmed by 4 bases and the J gene end by 3 bases; junction bases not matched to a gene: 6.